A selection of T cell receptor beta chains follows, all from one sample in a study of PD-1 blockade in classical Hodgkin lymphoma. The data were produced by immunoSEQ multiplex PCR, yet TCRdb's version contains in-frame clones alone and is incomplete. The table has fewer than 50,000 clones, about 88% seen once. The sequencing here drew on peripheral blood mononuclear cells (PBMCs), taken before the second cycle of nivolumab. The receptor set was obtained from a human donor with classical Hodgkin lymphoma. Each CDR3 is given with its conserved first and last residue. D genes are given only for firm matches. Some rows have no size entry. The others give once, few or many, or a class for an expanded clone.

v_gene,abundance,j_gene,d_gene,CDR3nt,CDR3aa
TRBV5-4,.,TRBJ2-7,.,TGTGCCAGCAGCTCGGCCTCCTACGAGCAGTACTTC,CASSSASYEQYF
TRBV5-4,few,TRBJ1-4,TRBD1,TGTGCCAGCAGCTTGGACAGGGGATCCGGGGGTGAAAAACTGTTTTTT,CASSLDRGSGGEKLFF
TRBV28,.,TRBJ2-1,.,TGTGCCAGCAGTTTTAGGAATGAGCAGTTCTTC,CASSFRNEQFF
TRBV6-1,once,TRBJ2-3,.,TGTGCCAGCCGGACAGGAGGGGCAGATACGCAGTATTTT,CASRTGGADTQYF
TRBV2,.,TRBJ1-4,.,TGTGCCAGCAGTGACGCGCGGGGGGTTAAGGAAAAACTGTTTTTT,CASSDARGVKEKLFF
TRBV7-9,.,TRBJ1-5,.,TGTGCCAGCAGCTTCGGGGGCGCGAGCAATCAGCCCCAGCATTTT,CASSFGGASNQPQHF
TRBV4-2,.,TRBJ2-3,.,TGTGCCAGCACCGAAAGGGGGACCGGGTTCACAGATACGCAGTATTTT,CASTERGTGFTDTQYF
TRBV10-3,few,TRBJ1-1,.,TGTGCCACCCTCGACAGGCTGAACACTGAAGCTTTCTTT,CATLDRLNTEAFF
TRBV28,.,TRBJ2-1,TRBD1,TGTGCCAGCAGTTTCCCACAGGGGATACGGAATGAGCAGTTCTTC,CASSFPQGIRNEQFF
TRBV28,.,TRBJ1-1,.,TGTGCCAGCAGTTTATTAGGTAGCGGAGGCACTGAAGCTTTCTTT,CASSLLGSGGTEAFF